These 13 T cell receptor beta chains originate from one sample sequenced in a study of cytomegalovirus exposure and HLA in healthy donors. Here immunoSEQ multiplex PCR was the method, and the copy in TCRdb shows in-frame clones only, minus some. The sample has approximately 300,000 clones; about nine tenths are singletons. Sequenced material: PBMCs. The receptor source for this set is a woman in her 30s in good health and CMV-seropositive.

V is TRBV23-1 and J is TRBJ2-7; TRBD2 matches at 10 bases. TRBV23-1 is an ORF, and what it does is uncertain. The trim removed 7 bases at V and 2 bases at J, leaving 8 bases unmatched. CDR3 length equals 15 residues. The CDR3 DNA follows: TGCGCCAGCACCGCCCCCGGGACTAGCGCCTACGAGCAGTACTTC. Protein sequence: CASTAPGTSAYEQYF.

The rearrangement joins TRBV7-8 to TRBJ2-7, with 7 bases fitting TRBD1. The V and J ends lost 2 bases and 3 bases, in that order; junction bases with no gene match: 7. CDR1 and CDR2 from the germline V gene are SGHVS and FQNEAQ. There are 15 residues in the CDR3. The CDR3, as DNA: TGTGCCAGCAGCTTAAGGGACAGTCCATACTACGAGCAGTACTTC. This codes for CASSLRDSPYYEQYF.

The chain links TRBV7-3 to TRBJ2-1; the D gene is possibly TRBD2 (5 bases). The V gene's germline CDR1 is SGHTA and CDR2 FQGTGA. V was clipped by 2 bases and J by 8 bases, with 16 bases between them. The length of the CDR3 is 15 residues. CDR3 DNA sequence: TGTGCCAGCAGCTTATCCTCCTCGCGCGGGTATGAGCAGTTCTTC. Protein product: CASSLSSSRGYEQFF.

The chain carries TRBV30 and TRBJ1-3; D is uncertain. V was cut by 0 bases and J by 2 bases, with 8 bases left in between. The germline V gene has CDR1 GTSNPN and CDR2 SVGIG (reference sequence). The CDR3 is 14 amino acids. This CDR3 is CAWSVYGAGNTIYF. CDR3 sequence (DNA): TGTGCCTGGAGTGTATACGGGGCTGGAAACACCATATATTTT.

This chain joins TRBV5-4 and TRBJ1-2, with D uncertain. The CDR3 has 13 residues. Germline V gives CDR1 SGHNT, CDR2 YYREEE (reference sequence). Trimming left V 0 bases short and J 7 bases short, with 10 bases between. The CDR3 DNA is TGTGCCAGCAGCTTGGGAAGAAGTTCTGGCTACACCTTC. Its protein is CASSLGRSSGYTF.

The chain combines TRBV15 with TRBJ2-1, with TRBD2 identical over 7 bases. This CDR3 spans 14 amino acids. The V gene's germline CDR1 is LNHNV and CDR2 YYDKDF (reference sequence). The ends lost 6 bases at V and 2 bases at J; junction bases unmatched: 4. CDR3 loop: CATRGGEAYNEQFF. CDR3 coding DNA: TGTGCCACCAGGGGAGGGGAGGCCTACAATGAGCAGTTCTTC.

The count of this clone is one. This chain uses TRBV30 with TRBJ1-4, with a weak D call TRBD1 (5 bases). Trimming left V 0 bases short and J 8 bases short, with 16 bases between. Per germline, CDR1 GTSNPN and CDR2 SVGIG (reference sequence). The CDR3 is 15 amino acids. DNA for the CDR3: TGTGCCTGGAGTGTACGGGGACTAGTGGAGGAAAAACTGTTTTTT. Translated: CAWSVRGLVEEKLFF.

The chain employs TRBV4-3 and TRBJ1-3; no clear D. Germline loops: CDR1 LGHNA, CDR2 YSLEER. The CDR3 covers 15 residues. Deletions cut 4 bases from V and 2 bases from J, with 12 bases between. Here the CDR3 reads CASSLTSGTGNTIYF. The CDR3 DNA is TGCGCCAGCAGCCTGACTTCGGGAACTGGAAACACCATATATTTT.

The CDR3 DNA is TGTGCCAAAGGGACTAGCGGGACGGGTGGGGCCAACGTCCTGACTTTC. Amino acid sequence: CAKGTSGTGGANVLTF. The chain carries TRBV27 and TRBJ2-6; 13 bases line up with TRBD2. The V gene end was trimmed by 10 bases and the J gene end by 3 bases; junction bases not matched to a gene: 6. The CDR3 has 16 residues. Germline V gene data show CDR1 as MNHEY and CDR2 as SMNVEV (reference sequence). The full variable domain, with the rest looked up from reference TRBV27 and TRBJ2-6, is EAQVTQNPRYLITVTGKKLTVTCSQNMNHEYMSWYRQDPGLGLRQIYYSMNVEVTDKGDVPEGYKVSRKEKRNFPLILESPSPNQTSLYFCAKGTSGTGGANVLTFGAGSRLTVL.

The rearrangement links TRBV27 to TRBJ2-7; D uncertain. V shed 3 bases and J shed 0 bases, with 6 bases lying between them. The V gene's germline CDR1 is MNHEY and CDR2 SMNVEV (reference sequence). CDR3 length equals 13 residues. The CDR3 is CASSFTDSYEQYF. The CDR3 region has the DNA TGTGCCAGCAGTTTCACAGACTCCTACGAGCAGTACTTC.

V and J are TRBV5-1 and TRBJ2-1; 9 bases match TRBD2. The V segment lost 0 bases and the J segment 5 bases; nucleotides outside the gene matches: 12. The CDR3 loop spans 18 amino acids. Germline V gene sequence: CDR1 SGHRS, CDR2 YFSETQ. CDR3 sequence: CASSLAKWSSGANNEQFF. The CDR3 DNA is TGCGCCAGCAGCTTGGCCAAGTGGTCTAGCGGGGCAAACAATGAGCAGTTCTTC.

This rearrangement joins TRBV30 to TRBJ2-3; a weak D match, TRBD2 (6 bases). Between the trimmed V and J ends, which lost 1 base and 3 bases, there was a span of 17 bases. In germline, CDR1 is GTSNPN, CDR2 SVGIG (reference sequence). The CDR3 contains 16 residues. DNA of the CDR3: TGTGCCTGGAGTGGTTTCACCGCGGGAAGAACAGATACGCAGTATTTT. Translating gives CAWSGFTAGRTDTQYF.

The chain recombines TRBV5-4 with TRBJ2-7, with D tentatively TRBD1 (6 bases). V shed 2 bases and J shed 4 bases, with 13 bases lying between them. This CDR3 spans 14 amino acids. The V gene's germline CDR1 is SGHNT and CDR2 YYREEE (reference sequence). CDR3 DNA sequence: TGTGCCAGCAGCTTCCCCGGGACACAGTACGAGCAGTACTTC. Its protein is CASSFPGTQYEQYF. The full variable domain, in which reference TRBV5-4 and TRBJ2-7 provide the parts outside the CDR3, is ETGVTQSPTHLIKTRGQQVTLRCSSQSGHNTVSWYQQALGQGPQFIFQYYREEENGRGNFPPRFSGLQFPNYSSELNVNALELDDSALYLCASSFPGTQYEQYFGPGTRLTVT.